The source of this TCR beta chain is a study of response to subunit inactivated influenza vaccine. Germline V lookup: CDR1 DFQATT, CDR2 SNEGSKA (reference sequence). Trimming pared 5 bases from V and 6 bases from J, leaving 20 bases between. The CDR3 runs to 14 residues. TCRdb analysed the RT-PCR reads with MiXCR anew, one entry per CDR3 protein. This sample yields about 610,000 distinct CDR3 sequences, of which 11% to 15% are seen a single time; roughly 10% belongs to the top ten. Sequences were derived from PBMCs from blood, sampled approximately 13 days after vaccination. The chain employs TRBV20-1 and TRBJ2-7; D possibly matches TRBD1 or TRBD2 (5 bases each). The sequence was collected from a man aged 45-65 years who received an inactivated influenza vaccine. The CDR3 loop is CSAFDGKGSGEQYF. CDR3 coding DNA: TGCAGTGCTTTCGACGGGAAGGGGTCCGGCGAGCAGTACTTC.